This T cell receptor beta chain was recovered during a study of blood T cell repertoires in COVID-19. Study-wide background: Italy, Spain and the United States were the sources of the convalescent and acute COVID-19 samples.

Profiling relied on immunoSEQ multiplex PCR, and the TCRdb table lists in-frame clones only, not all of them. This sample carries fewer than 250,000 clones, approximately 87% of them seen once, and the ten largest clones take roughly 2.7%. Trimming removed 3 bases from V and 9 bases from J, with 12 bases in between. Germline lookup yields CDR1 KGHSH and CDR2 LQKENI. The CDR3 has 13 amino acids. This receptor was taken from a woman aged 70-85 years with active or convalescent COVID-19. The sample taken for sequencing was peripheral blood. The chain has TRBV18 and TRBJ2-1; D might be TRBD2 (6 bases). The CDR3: CASSPGGIGEQFF. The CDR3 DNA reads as TGTGCCAGCTCACCTGGGGGGATCGGTGAGCAGTTCTTC.